A selection of T cell receptor beta chains follows, all from one sample in a study of blood T cell repertoires in COVID-19. The method was immunoSEQ multiplex PCR; TCRdb's version includes in-frame clones alone and lacks a portion of them. Of 280,000 or so clones in the sample, roughly 90% were seen once. Material for sequencing was peripheral blood. All receptors come from a man aged 18 to 29 with active or convalescent COVID-19. CDR3s leave out the opening cysteine and the closing phenylalanine or tryptophan.

v_call: TRBV2
cdr3_aa: ASRQGVAEAF

v_call: TRBV4-3
cdr3_aa: ASSPRDRGHSPLH

v_call: TRBV7-9
cdr3_aa: ASSSRTGGPEAF

v_call: TRBV9
cdr3_aa: ASSVADSSGELF

v_call: TRBV9
cdr3_aa: ASSDGTGVKDTQY

v_call: TRBV29-1
cdr3_aa: SVSAGGYQETQY

v_call: TRBV12-5
cdr3_aa: ASGWPEKTNYGYT

v_call: TRBV6-5
cdr3_aa: ASSYSAAGASYEQY

v_call: TRBV9
cdr3_aa: ASSATYRVDGTEAF

v_call: TRBV19
cdr3_aa: ASSNQGNQPQH

v_call: TRBV3-1/TRBV3-2
cdr3_aa: ASSPRRGGLNEKLF

v_call: TRBV19
cdr3_aa: ASSMRGGQTDTQY

v_call: TRBV6-4
cdr3_aa: ASSGGTSGGPIVLNEQF

v_call: TRBV6-5
cdr3_aa: ASGGQGTDTQY

v_call: TRBV29-1
cdr3_aa: SVGVSGANVLT

v_call: TRBV5-6
cdr3_aa: ASSLGQGYTEAF

v_call: TRBV6-5
cdr3_aa: ASSYSRGTGNSPLH

v_call: TRBV10-1
cdr3_aa: ASSADSRDANTGELF

v_call: TRBV19
cdr3_aa: ASSRQTGGKYEQY

v_call: TRBV5-1
cdr3_aa: ASSATGEGYT

v_call: TRBV7-9
cdr3_aa: ASRHVLVSRTGELF

v_call: TRBV5-4
cdr3_aa: ATAWRLAGGSQETQY

v_call: TRBV6-2/TRBV6-3
cdr3_aa: ASSSDRGNQPQH

v_call: TRBV10-1
cdr3_aa: ASSGGPNSEQF

v_call: TRBV19
cdr3_aa: ASSLSTGGNTEAF

v_call: TRBV5-1
cdr3_aa: ASSAFTGAEEKLF

v_call: TRBV19
cdr3_aa: ASSILGGSNQPQH

v_call: TRBV4-3
cdr3_aa: ASSQDIEQGMSYT

v_call: TRBV19
cdr3_aa: ASSISDNSPLH

v_call: TRBV4-1
cdr3_aa: ASSLSRAGGTDTQY

v_call: TRBV5-4
cdr3_aa: ASSAGQGGWLDSPLH

v_call: TRBV7-9
cdr3_aa: ASSLGPQGPTPPNYGYT

v_call: TRBV7-9
cdr3_aa: ASRPQDSDSGNTIY

v_call: TRBV15
cdr3_aa: ATSRDPLGATEAF

v_call: TRBV6-5
cdr3_aa: ASSYSAGPYEQY

v_call: TRBV21-1
cdr3_aa: ASTWTICLRMYEQY

v_call: TRBV4-3
cdr3_aa: ASSQAQGYGYT

v_call: TRBV7-9
cdr3_aa: ASSLPPGQGGSPLH

v_call: TRBV15
cdr3_aa: ATSRENPGMSNQPQH

v_call: TRBV4-1
cdr3_aa: ASSQYPQGQSQPQH